This T cell receptor beta chain was found in a study of blood T cell repertoires in COVID-19. Study-level background: Donors in the United States, Italy and Spain gave samples during acute or convalescent COVID-19. PBMCs, B-cell-depleted T cells, or T cells were the source of the cDNA or gDNA that made up the material.

Per the original data handling: For nucleated cells, counts were estimated from reference gene primer amplification. Sequencing was performed with immunoSEQ multiplex PCR; in TCRdb, only in-frame clones are kept and a portion is missing. The V and J calls and clone size are taken from that table; D and trimming were inferred from the DNA. The sample has approximately 170,000 clones; 86% are singletons. Deletions cut 1 base from V and 10 bases from J, with 17 bases between. CDR3 size: 15 residues. CDR1 SGHVS and CDR2 FQNEAQ come from the germline V gene. The chain has TRBV7-8 and TRBJ2-1, with D possibly matching TRBD1 (5 bases). Sequences were obtained from peripheral blood. This receptor was identified in a woman in her seventies with acute or convalescent COVID-19. The CDR3 reads CASSLEKRPRGEQFF. In nucleotides, the CDR3 is TGTGCCAGCAGCTTAGAGAAACGCCCAAGGGGAGAGCAGTTCTTC. The full variable domain, its missing parts supplied by reference TRBV7-8 and TRBJ2-1, is GAGVSQSPRYKVAKRGQDVALRCDPISGHVSLFWYQQALGQGPEFLTYFQNEAQLDKSGLPSDRFFAERPEGSVSTLKIQRTQQEDSAVYLCASSLEKRPRGEQFFGPGTRLTVL.